This T cell receptor beta chain originates from a study of T cell responses to AZD1222 COVID-19 vaccine. As for the study in general: Investigators merged groups given second doses at roughly 4 or roughly 12 weeks.

As to this clone: The target antigen is unknown.

Study-wide results and limits: Reports indicate that nearly half of spike-specific TCRs are directed at unmutated variant regions. The sample set comprised mostly white British donors with more females, and clonal diversity was possibly underestimated. Among AZD1222 vaccinees, only 5 to 7 were seropositive at baseline.

Profiling relied on immunoSEQ multiplex PCR, and the TCRdb table lists in-frame clones only, not all of them. The table lists more than 110,000 clones, approximately 90% of them singletons, with roughly 3.6% in the top ten. The sample here was peripheral blood, taken on day 0 of AZD1222 vaccination. The source is an adult in good health.

CDR3 sequence: CSTRDKDLEQYF. CDR3 in DNA: TGCAGCACCCGGGACAAGGATTTGGAGCAGTACTTC. This chain links TRBV29-1 with TRBJ2-7, with D possibly matching TRBD1 (6 bases). The ends were cut back, 8 bases at V and 7 bases at J, with 18 bases in the middle. Germline V gene data show CDR1 as SQVTM and CDR2 as ANQGSEA. The CDR3 runs to 12 residues.